This is a list of T cell receptor beta chains from one sample in a study of T-cell reconstitution after alpha-beta-depleted transplantation in children. Using its own MiXCR run on the PCR reads, TCRdb lists one record per CDR3 protein. The sample contains around 370,000 distinct CDR3 sequences, around 15% of which appear only once. The starting material was PBMCs, mostly from graft donor cells, obtained 360 days after TCRalphabeta/CD19-depleted stem cell transplant. The receptors were sampled from a male patient between 2 and 10 years old who had a stem cell transplant for acute lymphoblastic leukemia, so the T cells may come from the graft donor. Both conserved end residues are part of each CDR3. The order of the fields is V gene, J gene, CDR3 protein.

TRBV6-1	TRBJ2-5	CASSSKQGAGLETQYF
TRBV28	TRBJ2-2	CASSTTGRTGELFF
TRBV28	TRBJ2-2	CAIRRRVSSTGELFF
TRBV4-3	TRBJ1-3	CASSQDGLRSGNTIYF
TRBV20-1	TRBJ2-3	CSEVSTDTQYF
TRBV5-1	TRBJ1-2	CASSLNTDGYTF
TRBV5-1	TRBJ2-7	CASSLDGPSYEQYF
TRBV7-3	TRBJ2-5	CASSLTVLCGTLETQYF
TRBV7-2	TRBJ2-1	CASSPWTGGEFF
TRBV9	TRBJ2-2	CASSVIAGGSGELFF
TRBV5-8	TRBJ1-1	CASRWAVGANTEAFF
TRBV28	TRBJ1-4	CASRLQGSTNEKLFF
TRBV4-1	TRBJ2-7	CASSPILAGHGQYF
TRBV5-1	TRBJ2-1	CASSPREGFSYNEQFF
TRBV7-8	TRBJ2-5	CASGTGGETQYF
TRBV4-1	TRBJ2-3	CASSQVGLHTDTQYF
TRBV4-3	TRBJ2-1	CASSQDLGLFSYNEQFF
TRBV28	TRBJ1-5	CASRPRTGLRQPQHF
TRBV2	TRBJ2-5	CASVEERETQYF
TRBV20-1	TRBJ2-7	CSASRREGRDEQYF
TRBV3-1	TRBJ2-1	CASSLRGGVSSYNEQFF
TRBV24-1	TRBJ2-7	CATSDLTHRGCYEQYF
TRBV7-9	TRBJ1-1	CASSPPSGTEAFF
TRBV4-3	TRBJ2-2	CASSPQGTFFGELFF
TRBV5-6	TRBJ2-1	CASSTAGFRGSTYNEQFF
TRBV20-1	TRBJ2-1	CSARIRGTSGRGSYNEQFF
TRBV12-3/TRBV12-4	TRBJ1-5	CASSLTGINQPQHF
TRBV6-8	TRBJ2-5	CARPQADYQETQYF
TRBV20-1	TRBJ2-3	CSAVNLVDPGDTQYF
TRBV25-1	TRBJ2-3	CASRRQGPTDTQYF
TRBV3-1	TRBJ2-3	CASSQVVQLLSDTQYF
TRBV6-1	TRBJ2-1	CASRESGGPYNEQFF
TRBV5-4	TRBJ2-1	CASSLKRGYNEQFF
TRBV28	TRBJ1-1	CASSLSYAEGWNTEAFF
TRBV15	TRBJ1-4	CATSREVWGIDPELFF
TRBV4-3	TRBJ2-3	CASSQDRGTATDTQYF
TRBV20-1	TRBJ2-5	CSASTGLETQYF
TRBV29-1	TRBJ2-3	CSVAVGGGTSTDTQYF
TRBV7-9	TRBJ2-1	CASRAPSRGSYNEQFF
TRBV5-6	TRBJ1-1	CASSLFYAGTNTEAFF
TRBV7-6	TRBJ2-1	CASSRLGYPEDNEQFF
TRBV9	TRBJ2-7	CASSVEVGSYEQYF
TRBV4-3	TRBJ2-5	CASSQAFGRGQETQYF
TRBV28	TRBJ2-7	CASSLSPGTGEDYEQYF
TRBV6-5	TRBJ1-2	CASSSGRGAFYGYTF
TRBV11-1	TRBJ2-3	CASSLYPPSGGHPDTQYF
TRBV12-3/TRBV12-4	TRBJ1-5	CASSIKGTQPQHF
TRBV7-2	TRBJ2-3	CASSLGVGEGSTDTQYF
TRBV5-6	TRBJ2-2	CASSSRMAPGAGVVGGELFF
TRBV18	TRBJ2-5	CASSPRQGETETQYF
TRBV3-1	TRBJ1-1	CASSPDPMNTEAFF
TRBV20-1	TRBJ2-1	CSAPSSDYNEQFF
TRBV7-6	TRBJ2-3	CASSPRQSRLTDTQYF
TRBV29-1	TRBJ2-2	CSVEDRGTVTGELFF